This entry features one TCR beta chain sequence. Germline loops: CDR1 SGHTA, CDR2 FQGNSA. V trimming: 2 bases; J trimming: 2 bases; junction bases outside the gene matches: 6. This CDR3 spans 16 amino acids. These data come from a study of CD8+ T cells in alopecia areata. PBMC-derived CD4+ and CD8+ T cells were sorted. cDNA serving as the sequencing template came from extracted, reverse transcribed RNA. Method: immunoSEQ multiplex PCR; TCRdb's copy keeps in-frame clones and lacks some. The sample consists of 100,000 to 130,000 clones, under 65% of them appearing once. The chain is built from TRBV7-2 and TRBJ2-3, with TRBD2 identical over 8 bases. The sequencing sample was made of NKG2D-low CD8+ T cells sorted from blood. This receptor was identified in a human donor with alopecia areata. The CDR3 loop is CASSLLAGTATDTQYF. CDR3 in DNA: TGTGCCAGCAGCTTATTAGCGGGGACGGCCACAGATACGCAGTATTTT.